A selection of T cell receptor beta chains follows, all from one sample in a study of blood T cells in healthy people across ages. One entry per CDR3 protein results from TCRdb running MiXCR on the 5' RACE reads. The sample has about 1.6 million distinct CDR3 sequences, roughly a third seen once; the top ten hold around 11%. The sequencing input was blood. The source is a woman aged 30 to 39 in good health. The CDR3 runs from the conserved cysteine through the conserved F or W. D genes are given only for firm matches. Not all rows give a size; the values are once, few, many and, for expanded clones, a class.

TRBV20-1	-	13	-	TRBJ2-4	CSARTAAKNIQYF	TGCAGTGCTCGGACAGCAGCCAAAAACATTCAGTACTTC
TRBV6-5	few	13	-	TRBJ2-1	CASRTGAYNEQFF	TGTGCCAGCAGGACCGGAGCCTACAATGAGCAGTTCTTC
TRBV4-1	few	16	-	TRBJ1-5	CASSLYGARSDQPQHF	TGTGCCAGCAGTCTGTATGGGGCGAGGTCGGATCAGCCCCAGCATTTT
TRBV6-5	many	14	-	TRBJ2-6	CASTTGTGANVLTF	TGTGCCAGCACAACAGGGACTGGGGCCAACGTCCTGACTTTC
TRBV11-2	few	13	-	TRBJ2-1	CASSLVGGPASFF	TGTGCCAGCAGCTTAGTTGGGGGGCCTGCGTCGTTCTTC
TRBV2	few	12	-	TRBJ2-5	CASRWEVETQYF	TGTGCCAGTAGGTGGGAGGTAGAGACCCAGTACTTC
TRBV11-2	-	14	TRBD1	TRBJ2-7	CASSGRTGIYEQYF	TGTGCCAGCAGCGGAAGGACAGGGATTTACGAGCAGTACTTC
TRBV13	-	14	-	TRBJ1-4	CASSPTDGLGKLFF	TGTGCCAGCAGCCCAACGGACGGGCTAGGAAAACTGTTTTTT
TRBV6-6	-	12	-	TRBJ1-1	CASTPGIPEAFF	TGTGCCAGCACCCCGGGGATACCTGAAGCTTTCTTT
TRBV2	-	16	-	TRBJ2-6	CASSKLQGPGANVRTF	TGTGCCAGCAGCAAGTTACAGGGACCCGGGGCCAACGTCCGGACTTTC
TRBV3-1	once	16	TRBD1	TRBJ1-1	CASSQGVTGPDTEAFF	TGTGCCAGCAGCCAAGGGGTGACAGGGCCAGACACTGAAGCTTTCTTT
TRBV6-5	few	15	TRBD1	TRBJ2-1	CASTRQGSSYNEQFF	TGTGCCAGCACCAGACAGGGGAGCTCCTACAATGAGCAGTTCTTC
TRBV5-1	-	15	-	TRBJ2-6	CASSLSAPGASVLTF	TGCGCCAGCAGCTTATCGGCCCCTGGGGCCAGCGTCCTGACTTTC
TRBV2	few	13	-	TRBJ2-3	CASSEGIQGTQYF	TGTGCCAGCAGTGAAGGGATCCAGGGGACGCAGTATTTT
TRBV7-9	-	16	-	TRBJ1-2	CASSLDLGTFNYGYTF	TGTGCCAGCAGCTTAGATCTTGGCACCTTTAACTATGGCTACACCTTC
TRBV14	-	14	-	TRBJ1-2	CAGSQERPGDGYTF	TGTGCCGGCAGCCAAGAAAGACCCGGGGACGGCTACACCTTC
TRBV5-1	few	16	-	TRBJ1-4	CASRAQLGAGNEKLFF	TGCGCCAGCAGGGCCCAATTGGGGGCTGGGAATGAAAAACTGTTTTTT
TRBV27	few	13	TRBD1	TRBJ1-2	CASSSEAGGGYTF	TGTGCCAGCTCGTCGGAGGCAGGGGGAGGCTACACCTTC
TRBV5-1	-	15	TRBD1	TRBJ2-3	CASSFGDRNTDTQYF	TGCGCCAGCAGCTTCGGGGACAGGAACACAGATACGCAGTATTTT
TRBV29-1	many	17	-	TRBJ2-3	CSVEGGTGTFSTDTQYF	TGCAGCGTTGAAGGCGGCACGGGAACTTTTAGCACAGATACGCAGTATTTT
TRBV29-1	many	14	-	TRBJ2-7	CSVVDDRTSYEQYF	TGCAGCGTTGTCGACGACAGAACCTCCTACGAGCAGTACTTC
TRBV29-1	-	10	-	TRBJ1-1	CSVQGNEAFF	TGCAGCGTTCAAGGGAATGAAGCTTTCTTT